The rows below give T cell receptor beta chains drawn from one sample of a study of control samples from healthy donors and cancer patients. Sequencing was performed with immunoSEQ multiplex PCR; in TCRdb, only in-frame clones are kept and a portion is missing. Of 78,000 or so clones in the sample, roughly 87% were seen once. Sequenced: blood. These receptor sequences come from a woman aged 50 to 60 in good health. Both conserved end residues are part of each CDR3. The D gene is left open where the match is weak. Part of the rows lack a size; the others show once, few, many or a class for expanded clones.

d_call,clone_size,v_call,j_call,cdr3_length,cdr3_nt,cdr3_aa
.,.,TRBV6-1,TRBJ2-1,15,TGTGCCAGCCGGGGGTCGGTTAGCTCCTACAATGAGCAGTTCTTC,CASRGSVSSYNEQFF
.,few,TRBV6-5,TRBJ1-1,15,TGTGCCAGCAGGGCGCGACAAACAGGGAACACTGAAGCTTTCTTT,CASRARQTGNTEAFF
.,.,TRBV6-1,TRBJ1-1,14,TGTGCCAGCAGTGAACAAGTGGGCAACACTGAAGCTTTCTTT,CASSEQVGNTEAFF
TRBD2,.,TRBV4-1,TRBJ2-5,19,TGCGCCAGCAGCACACCAAGCAGACTAGCGGGAGATATGGGCGAGACCCAGTACTTC,CASSTPSRLAGDMGETQYF
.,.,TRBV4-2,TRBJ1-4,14,TGTGCCAGCAGCCAAGGGCCGGGCCGGGAAAAACTGTTTTTT,CASSQGPGREKLFF
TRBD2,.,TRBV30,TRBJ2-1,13,TGTGCCTGGAACTGGCGGGAGTATAATGAGCAGTTCTTC,CAWNWREYNEQFF
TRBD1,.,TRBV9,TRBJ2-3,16,TGTGCCAGCAGCGTTGAGCAGGGGGTTAGCACAGATACGCAGTATTTT,CASSVEQGVSTDTQYF
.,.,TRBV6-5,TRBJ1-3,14,TGTGCCAGCTGGGCCTCAAGCTCTGGAAACACCATATATTTT,CASWASSSGNTIYF
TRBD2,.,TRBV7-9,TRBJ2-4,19,TGTGCCAGCAGCTTAGGCGGGAGCGAATGGTCACTAGCCAAAAACATTCAGTACTTC,CASSLGGSEWSLAKNIQYF
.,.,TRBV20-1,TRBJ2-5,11,TGCAGTGCTACCGACAGGGAGACCCAGTACTTC,CSATDRETQYF
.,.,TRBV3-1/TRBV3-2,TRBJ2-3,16,TGTGCCAGCAGCCAAGGGGTGAATAGATACACAGATACGCAGTATTTT,CASSQGVNRYTDTQYF
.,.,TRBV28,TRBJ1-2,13,TGTGCCAGCACCTTCGGACAGACCCTTGGCTACACCTTC,CASTFGQTLGYTF
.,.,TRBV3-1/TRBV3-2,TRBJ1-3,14,TGTGCCAGCAGCCGGACAGTCTCTGGAAACACCATATATTTT,CASSRTVSGNTIYF
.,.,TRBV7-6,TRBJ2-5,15,TGTGCCAACAGCCGGTGGGACAACCTACAAGAGACCCAGTACTTC,CANSRWDNLQETQYF
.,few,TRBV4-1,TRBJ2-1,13,TGCGCCAGCAGCCAATCCAGCGGGAATGAGCAGTTCTTC,CASSQSSGNEQFF
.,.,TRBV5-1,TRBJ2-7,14,TGCGCCAGCAGCTTGGAGTTGAGCTCCTACGAGCAGTACTTC,CASSLELSSYEQYF
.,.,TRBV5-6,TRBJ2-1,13,TGTGCCAGCAGCCGACCCTGGAGCAATGAGCAGTTCTTC,CASSRPWSNEQFF
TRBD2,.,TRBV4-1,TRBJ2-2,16,TGCGCCAGCAGCCAAGAAGAGCGGGAGCCAACCGGGGAGCTGTTTTTT,CASSQEEREPTGELFF
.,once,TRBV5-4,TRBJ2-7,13,TGTGCCAGCAGCTTGGCAAGTCTCTCCGAGCAGTACTTC,CASSLASLSEQYF
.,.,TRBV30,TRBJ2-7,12,TGTGCCTGGAGGGGAAGTTCCTACGAGCAGTACTTC,CAWRGSSYEQYF
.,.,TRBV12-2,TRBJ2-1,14,TGTGCAAGTCGGCAGGGAACCCGTCGCAATGAGCAGTTCTTC,CASRQGTRRNEQFF
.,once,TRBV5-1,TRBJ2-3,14,TGCGCCAGCAGGTCCGGGCCTAGCACAGATACGCAGTATTTT,CASRSGPSTDTQYF
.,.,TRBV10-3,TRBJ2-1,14,TGTGCCATCAGACCAGAGACTAGGGGTAATGAGCAGTTCTTC,CAIRPETRGNEQFF
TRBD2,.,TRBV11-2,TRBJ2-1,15,TGTGCCAGCAGCTTTCTAGCGGGAGGTCGGAATGAGCAGTTCTTC,CASSFLAGGRNEQFF
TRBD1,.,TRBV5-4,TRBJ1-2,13,TGTGCCAGCAGCTTGGATAAGGGGGCAGGCTACACCTTC,CASSLDKGAGYTF
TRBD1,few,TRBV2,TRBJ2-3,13,TGTGCCAGCAAGGACAGGAGGACAGATACGCAGTATTTT,CASKDRRTDTQYF
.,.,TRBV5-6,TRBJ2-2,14,TGTGCCAGCAGCTTGTCTGGGGGGACCGGGGAGCTGTTTTTT,CASSLSGGTGELFF
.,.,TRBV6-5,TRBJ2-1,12,TGTGCCACCCGAAGAGGGACAAGCGAGCAGTTCTTC,CATRRGTSEQFF
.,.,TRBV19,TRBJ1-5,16,TGTGCCAGTAGTACTCAGACCCGGGGGAGCAATCAGCCCCAGCATTTT,CASSTQTRGSNQPQHF
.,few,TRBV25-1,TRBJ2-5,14,TGTGCCAGCAGTGAATTCAGGGCTGGGGAGACCCAGTACTTC,CASSEFRAGETQYF
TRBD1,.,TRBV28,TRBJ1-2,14,TGTGCCAGCAGTCCCCCGGGACAGAGAAGTGGCTACACCTTC,CASSPPGQRSGYTF
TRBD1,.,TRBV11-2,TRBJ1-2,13,TGTGCCAGCAGCATAAGACAGGGCACTGGCTACACCTTC,CASSIRQGTGYTF
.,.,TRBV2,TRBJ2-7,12,TGTGCCAGCAGTAACCCCCGGGGGGAGCAGTACTTC,CASSNPRGEQYF
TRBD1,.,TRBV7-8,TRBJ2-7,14,TGTGCCAGCAGCTTGGGACAGCACTCCTACGAGCAGTACTTC,CASSLGQHSYEQYF
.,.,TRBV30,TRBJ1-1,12,TGTGCCTGGACGGGGGGGGACACTGAAGCTTTCTTT,CAWTGGDTEAFF
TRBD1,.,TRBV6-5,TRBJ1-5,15,TGTGCCAGCAGTATGGGACAGGGAGTAGGACAGCCCCAGCATTTT,CASSMGQGVGQPQHF
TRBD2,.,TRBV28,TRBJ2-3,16,TGTGCCAGCACCTTAAGCGGGGTACATAGCACAGATACGCAGTATTTT,CASTLSGVHSTDTQYF
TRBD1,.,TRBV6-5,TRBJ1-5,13,TGTGCCAGCAGTAAAACAGGGGTTCAGCCCCAGCATTTT,CASSKTGVQPQHF
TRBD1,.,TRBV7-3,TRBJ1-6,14,TGTGCCAGCAGCTTACGGGACAGGAATTCACCCCTCCACTTT,CASSLRDRNSPLHF
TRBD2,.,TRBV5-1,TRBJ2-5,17,TGCGCCAGCAGCCTCTCTTGGACTAGCGTCGAGCTGGAGACCCAGTACTTC,CASSLSWTSVELETQYF
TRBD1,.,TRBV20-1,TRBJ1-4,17,TGCAGTGCTAGTGTTGGACAGGGAATGTTCAGGTTTGAAAAACTGTTTTTT,CSASVGQGMFRFEKLFF
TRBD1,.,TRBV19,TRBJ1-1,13,TGTGCCAGTACACAGGGGGCGGACACTGAAGCTTTCTTT,CASTQGADTEAFF
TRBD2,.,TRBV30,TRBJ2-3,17,TGTGCCTGGAGTGCCGGCAATAGCGGGAGTAGCACAGATACGCAGTATTTT,CAWSAGNSGSSTDTQYF
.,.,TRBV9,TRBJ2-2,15,TGTGCCAGCAGCCTAGGGGGGTGGGACACCGGGGAGCTGTTTTTT,CASSLGGWDTGELFF
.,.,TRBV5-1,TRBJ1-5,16,TGCGCCAGCAGCTTGTTCCCAGGGGATGGCAATCAGCCCCAGCATTTT,CASSLFPGDGNQPQHF
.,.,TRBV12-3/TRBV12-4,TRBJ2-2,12,TGTGCCAGCAGACGCTTTACCGGGGAGCTGTTTTTT,CASRRFTGELFF
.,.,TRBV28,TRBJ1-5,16,TGTGCCAGCAGTTTATGGGGGGGGAATAGCAATCAGCCCCAGCATTTT,CASSLWGGNSNQPQHF
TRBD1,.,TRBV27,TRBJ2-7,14,TGTGCCAGCCGACCTGGGCCAGGGGGCTACGAGCAGTACTTC,CASRPGPGGYEQYF
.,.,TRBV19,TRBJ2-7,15,TGTGCCAGTACTCAGGTCGTGGGGGGCACCTACGAGCAGTACTTC,CASTQVVGGTYEQYF
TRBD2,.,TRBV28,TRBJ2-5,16,TGTGCCAGTTTTTCTAGCGGGAGGACCATTCAAGAGACCCAGTACTTC,CASFSSGRTIQETQYF
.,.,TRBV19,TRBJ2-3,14,TGTGCCAGTAGGTCCGCCGCCGCGGGTCGCCCAGAGTATTTT,CASRSAAAGRPEYF
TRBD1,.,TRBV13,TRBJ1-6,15,TGTGCCAGCAGCGTATCCAGGGGGTGGAATTCACCCCTCCACTTT,CASSVSRGWNSPLHF
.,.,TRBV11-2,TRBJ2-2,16,TGTGCCAGCAGGGATGGACGAAAGGTGAACACCGGGGAGCTGTTTTTT,CASRDGRKVNTGELFF
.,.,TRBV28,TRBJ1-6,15,TGTGCCAGCACCCCGGGACGGATTGAATCTTCACCCCTCCACTTT,CASTPGRIESSPLHF
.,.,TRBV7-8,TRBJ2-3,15,TGTGCCAGCAGCCGTGCCACCCTTCGCACAGATACGCAGTATTTT,CASSRATLRTDTQYF
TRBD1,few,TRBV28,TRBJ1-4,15,TGTGCCAGCAGCTTGCCAGGGGGTATGGATGAAAAACTGTTTTTT,CASSLPGGMDEKLFF